This T cell receptor beta chain was observed in a study of Graves' ophthalmopathy and Graves' hyperthyroidism. As the template, RNA transcripts were used to amplify TCR beta CDR3 regions. First-round RT-PCR with HTBI primers preceded a second-round multiplex PCR. TCRdb redid the calling of the multiplex PCR reads with MiXCR, one entry per CDR3 protein. Of hundreds of thousands of distinct CDR3 sequences listed, 22% are singletons. CDR1 MGHRA and CDR2 YSYEKL come from the germline V gene. The ends lost 3 bases at V and 0 bases at J; junction bases unmatched: 4. The CDR3 has 15 amino acids. The rearrangement uses TRBV4-1 and TRBJ2-7, with 8 bases aligning to TRBD1. The sample comprised peripheral blood. The clonotype comes from a young woman with stable Graves' hyperthyroidism. Some clones in this sample may be carry-over from other donors' samples. The CDR3 coding sequence is TGCGCCAGCAGCCACTCTGGGACAGGCTCCTACGAGCAGTACTTC. Translating gives CASSHSGTGSYEQYF.